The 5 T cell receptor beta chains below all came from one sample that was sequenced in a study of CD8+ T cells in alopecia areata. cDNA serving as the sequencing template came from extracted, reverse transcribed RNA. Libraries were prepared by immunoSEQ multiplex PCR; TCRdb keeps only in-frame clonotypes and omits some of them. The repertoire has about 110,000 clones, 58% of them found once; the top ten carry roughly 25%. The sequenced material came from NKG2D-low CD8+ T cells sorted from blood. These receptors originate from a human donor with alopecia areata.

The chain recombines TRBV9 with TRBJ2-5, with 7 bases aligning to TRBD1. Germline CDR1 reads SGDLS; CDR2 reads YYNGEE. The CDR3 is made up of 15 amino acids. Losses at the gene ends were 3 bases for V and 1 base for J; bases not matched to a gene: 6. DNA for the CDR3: TGTGCCAGCAGCGCCCCGGGACAGTCCCAAGAGACCCAGTACTTC. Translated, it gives CASSAPGQSQETQYF. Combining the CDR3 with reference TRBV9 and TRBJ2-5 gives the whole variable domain DSGVTQTPKHLITATGQRVTLRCSPRSGDLSVYWYQQSLDQGLQFLIQYYNGEERAKGNILERFSAQQFPDLHSELNLSSLELGDSALYFCASSAPGQSQETQYFGPGTRLLVL.

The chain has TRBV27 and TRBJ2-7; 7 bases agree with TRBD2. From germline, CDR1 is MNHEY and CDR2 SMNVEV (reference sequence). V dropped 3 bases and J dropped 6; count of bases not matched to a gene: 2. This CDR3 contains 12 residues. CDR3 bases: TGTGCCAGCAGTTTGGGAGGGACCGAGCAGTACTTC. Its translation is CASSLGGTEQYF.

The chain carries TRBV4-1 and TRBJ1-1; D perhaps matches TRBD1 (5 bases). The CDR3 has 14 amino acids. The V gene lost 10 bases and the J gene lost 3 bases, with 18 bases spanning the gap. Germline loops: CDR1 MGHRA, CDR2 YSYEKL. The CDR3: CATSDTGGDTEAFF. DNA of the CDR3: TGCGCCACCTCGGACACCGGAGGGGACACTGAAGCTTTCTTT.

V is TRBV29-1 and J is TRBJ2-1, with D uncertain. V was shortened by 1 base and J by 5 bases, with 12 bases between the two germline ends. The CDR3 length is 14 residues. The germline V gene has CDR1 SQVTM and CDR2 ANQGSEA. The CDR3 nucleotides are TGCAGCGTTGAAGGCTTAGAGCAAAACAATGAGCAGTTCTTC. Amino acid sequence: CSVEGLEQNNEQFF.

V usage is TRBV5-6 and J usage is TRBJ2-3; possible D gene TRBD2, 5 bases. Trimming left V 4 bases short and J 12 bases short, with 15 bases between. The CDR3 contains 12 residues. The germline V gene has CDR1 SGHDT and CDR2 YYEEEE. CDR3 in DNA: TGTGCCAGCAGCCTGTCCAGCGGAATACAGTATTTT. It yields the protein CASSLSSGIQYF.